The rows below give T cell receptor beta chains drawn from one sample of a study of cytomegalovirus exposure and HLA in healthy donors. TCRdb keeps only in-frame clones here, not all; method: immunoSEQ multiplex PCR. The sample carries 160,000 or so clones, approximately 87% recorded once. Specimen: PBMCs. The source is a woman aged 25 to 45 in good health and CMV-seronegative. CDR3s include the opening cysteine and the closing phenylalanine or tryptophan. Fields, in order: J gene, V gene, D gene, clone size, CDR3 protein, CDR3 DNA. D genes are given only for firm matches. Some rows mark clone size as missing; the rest say once, few, many or name a class of expanded clone.

TRBJ1-1,TRBV27,-,-,CASSRGSGTEAFF,TGTGCCAGCAGCCGAGGATCGGGAACTGAAGCTTTCTTT
TRBJ2-3,TRBV4-3,-,-,CASSQDRGSDTQYF,TGCGCCAGCAGCCAAGATCGGGGTTCAGATACGCAGTATTTT
TRBJ1-1,TRBV18,-,-,CASLERGAVGFAFF,TGTGCCAGCCTCGAGCGGGGAGCCGTGGGTTTCGCTTTCTTT
TRBJ1-2,TRBV5-4,-,-,CASSLDGSYGYTF,TGTGCCAGCAGCTTGGACGGGAGCTATGGCTACACCTTC
TRBJ1-1,TRBV11-2,-,-,CASSLKGLEAFF,TGTGCCAGCAGCTTAAAGGGGCTTGAAGCTTTCTTT
TRBJ1-2,TRBV11-2,-,-,CASSDTGLGGYTF,TGTGCCAGCAGCGATACAGGATTAGGTGGCTACACCTTC
TRBJ2-1,TRBV19,TRBD2,-,CASSGPSRRGGRYNEQFF,TGTGCCAGTAGTGGCCCCTCTCGGCGGGGGGGCCGTTACAATGAGCAGTTCTTC
TRBJ2-7,TRBV29-1,TRBD1,-,CSVWDSSSYEQYF,TGCAGCGTTTGGGACAGCAGCTCCTACGAGCAGTACTTC
TRBJ1-3,TRBV5-1,TRBD1,-,CASSFWTGGSGNTIYF,TGCGCCAGCAGCTTCTGGACAGGGGGCTCTGGAAACACCATATATTTT
TRBJ1-4,TRBV15,TRBD1,once,CATSRDLQGEDEKLFF,TGTGCCACCAGCAGAGATCTGCAGGGGGAGGATGAAAAACTGTTTTTT
TRBJ1-5,TRBV27,-,-,CASSLVENQPQHF,TGTGCCAGCAGTTTGGTGGAGAATCAGCCCCAGCATTTT
TRBJ2-7,TRBV29-1,-,once,CSVGAGMGEQYF,TGCAGCGTTGGAGCAGGCATGGGCGAGCAGTACTTC
TRBJ2-2,TRBV27,TRBD2,once,CASRTRGGGELFF,TGTGCCAGCAGGACACGGGGGGGCGGGGAGCTGTTTTTT
TRBJ2-5,TRBV5-1,TRBD2,-,CASSSTSSGGAQETQYF,TGCGCCAGCAGCTCCACATCCAGCGGGGGGGCCCAAGAGACCCAGTACTTC
TRBJ1-2,TRBV2,-,-,CASSRGGLDRTSYGYTF,TGTGCCAGCAGTCGGGGGGGGCTGGACAGAACCAGCTATGGCTACACCTTC
TRBJ1-1,TRBV5-1,-,-,CASSFEPLKTEAFF,TGCGCCAGCAGCTTTGAGCCTTTAAAGACTGAAGCTTTCTTT
TRBJ2-7,TRBV4-1,TRBD1,-,CASSQVQGSTSTYEQYF,TGCGCCAGCAGCCAAGTACAGGGGTCAACCTCTACCTACGAGCAGTACTTC
TRBJ1-5,TRBV18,-,-,CASSRQGNQPQHF,TGTGCCAGCTCACGACAGGGCAATCAGCCCCAGCATTTT
TRBJ1-1,TRBV5-6,-,-,CASSLGSGTEAFF,TGTGCCAGCAGCTTGGGGTCGGGCACTGAAGCTTTCTTT
TRBJ2-3,TRBV6-4,TRBD2,many,CASSDGSGGAADTQYF,TGTGCCAGCAGTGACGGTAGCGGGGGGGCCGCAGATACGCAGTATTTT
TRBJ1-3,TRBV5-1,-,-,CASSLGGVSGNTIYF,TGCGCCAGCAGCCTAGGAGGGGTCTCTGGAAACACCATATATTTT
TRBJ2-1,TRBV9,TRBD2,once,CASSVAGGPRNEQFF,TGTGCCAGCAGCGTAGCGGGGGGGCCGCGGAATGAGCAGTTCTTC
TRBJ1-1,TRBV4-1,TRBD1,-,CASSQTSPRGSVDTEAFF,TGCGCCAGCAGCCAAACCTCCCCCAGGGGGAGCGTGGACACTGAAGCTTTCTTT
TRBJ1-6,TRBV19,-,-,CASSGKTGTNSPLHF,TGTGCCAGTAGTGGAAAAACAGGGACTAATTCACCCCTCCACTTT
TRBJ1-1,TRBV12-5,TRBD1,-,CASGPDIGGGLTEAFF,TGTGCTAGTGGACCCGATATAGGGGGCGGGCTCACTGAAGCTTTCTTT
TRBJ1-5,TRBV19,TRBD1,-,CASSHGDRVPNQPQHF,TGTGCCAGTAGTCATGGAGACAGGGTGCCCAATCAGCCCCAGCATTTT
TRBJ1-3,TRBV5-6,TRBD1,-,CASSLIRDSSGNTIYF,TGTGCCAGCAGCTTGATAAGGGACAGCTCTGGAAACACCATATATTTT
TRBJ1-5,TRBV19,-,-,CASSQFGNQPQHF,TGTGCCAGTAGTCAGTTTGGCAATCAGCCCCAGCATTTT
TRBJ1-2,TRBV27,-,-,CASSLFGAGGYTF,TGTGCCAGCAGTCTCTTCGGGGCGGGAGGCTACACCTTC
TRBJ1-1,TRBV19,-,-,CASSIGVNTEAFF,TGTGCCAGTAGTATTGGAGTTAACACTGAAGCTTTCTTT
TRBJ2-7,TRBV18,-,-,CASSPGAASYEQYF,TGTGCCAGCTCACCAGGGGCAGCTTCCTACGAGCAGTACTTC
TRBJ2-3,TRBV5-1,-,once,CASSSRGLDTQYF,TGCGCCAGCAGCAGCCGGGGTTTGGATACGCAGTATTTT
TRBJ1-2,TRBV5-4,TRBD1,-,CASIDRGQDYGYTF,TGTGCCAGCATCGACAGGGGGCAGGACTATGGCTACACCTTC
TRBJ1-5,TRBV4-1,-,few,CASSQTTGAYSNQPQHF,TGCGCCAGCAGCCAAACTACTGGGGCCTATAGCAATCAGCCCCAGCATTTT
TRBJ1-4,TRBV7-8,TRBD1,-,CASSQRTGGNEKLFF,TGTGCCAGCAGCCAGAGGACAGGGGGCAATGAAAAACTGTTTTTT
TRBJ2-2,TRBV7-9,-,-,CASSLGGGQDVTGELFF,TGTGCCAGCAGCTTAGGCGGGGGACAGGATGTCACCGGGGAGCTGTTTTTT
TRBJ1-5,TRBV7-8,-,-,CASSFDRSGQPQHF,TGTGCCAGCAGCTTTGACAGGTCGGGCCAGCCCCAGCATTTT
TRBJ2-5,TRBV4-2,-,-,CASSQVGSSPGETQYF,TGTGCCAGCAGCCAAGTTGGCTCCTCCCCGGGAGAGACCCAGTACTTC
TRBJ2-1,TRBV5-1,TRBD2,-,CASSLRHRGESYNEQFF,TGCGCCAGCAGCTTACGACACCGGGGGGAATCCTACAATGAGCAGTTCTTC
TRBJ1-5,TRBV6-5,TRBD1,-,CASSLYGQGDQPQHF,TGTGCCAGCAGTTTGTACGGACAGGGAGATCAGCCCCAGCATTTT
TRBJ1-2,TRBV4-1,-,-,CASSQDPAPARGYTF,TGCGCCAGCAGCCAAGACCCTGCCCCAGCGCGCGGCTACACCTTC
TRBJ2-5,TRBV7-6,TRBD2,once,CASSLGLAGEETQYF,TGTGCCAGCAGCTTAGGGCTAGCGGGAGAGGAGACCCAGTACTTC
TRBJ2-7,TRBV7-6,-,-,CASAPGVEDGGYEQYF,TGTGCCAGCGCACCCGGGGTGGAGGACGGGGGCTACGAGCAGTACTTC
TRBJ1-6,TRBV19,-,-,CASKVTGSPLHF,TGTGCCAGTAAAGTCACAGGTTCACCCCTCCACTTT
TRBJ1-3,TRBV7-9,-,-,CASGTGNTIYF,TGTGCTTCCGGGACTGGAAACACCATATATTTT
TRBJ2-2,TRBV5-1,-,-,CASSLLNQATGELFF,TGCGCCAGCAGCTTGTTGAACCAAGCCACCGGGGAGCTGTTTTTT